One and the same sample provided the 26 T cell receptor beta chains below, sequenced in a study of OX40 agonist ivuxolimab in advanced cancers. Produced via immunoSEQ multiplex PCR; TCRdb's table is partial and in-frame only. This repertoire shows tens of thousands of clones, roughly nine tenths found once; its top ten account for 0.44%. Sequenced material: CD4+ or CD8+ T cells sorted from blood, taken in a trial of the OX40 agonist ivuxolimab. The receptors here all came from an adult with an advanced solid tumor such as melanoma, head and neck, liver or kidney cancer.

This clone has just one count. The chain carries TRBV19 and TRBJ2-4, with D tentatively TRBD1 (6 bases). Trimming shortened V by 3 bases and J by 12 bases, and 9 bases separated the two germline ends. The germline V gene has CDR1 LNHDA and CDR2 SQIVND (reference sequence). The CDR3 totals 11 residues. The CDR3 nucleotides are TGTGCCAGTAGTATGGGGACAACTCAGTACTTC. Residues: CASSMGTTQYF.

This rearrangement joins TRBV7-9 to TRBJ2-5; 7 bases match TRBD1. The J call may not be correct, given that the DNA end is closer to TRBJ2-7. In germline, CDR1 is SEHNR, CDR2 FQNEAQ (reference sequence). CDR3 length: 14 amino acids. The CDR3 loop reads CASSFRDRYYEQYF. CDR3 bases: TGTGCCAGCAGCTTCAGGGACAGATACTACGAGCAGTACTTC.

V usage is TRBV15 and J usage is TRBJ2-7; D gene ambiguous. Trimming shortened V by 4 bases and J by 5 bases, and 12 bases separated the two germline ends. CDR1 and CDR2 from the germline V gene are LNHNV and YYDKDF (reference sequence). CDR3 length: 13 residues. Here the CDR3 reads CATSKPRDHEQYF. CDR3 bases: TGTGCCACCAGCAAACCCCGAGACCACGAGCAGTACTTC.

The rearrangement joins TRBV5-4 to TRBJ2-2; D is unclear. The CDR3 loop spans 15 amino acids. Trimming removed 0 bases at V and 1 base at J, with 7 bases between. Germline assignment: CDR1 SGHNT and CDR2 YYREEE (reference sequence). This CDR3 is CASSLDSLNTGELFF. The CDR3, as DNA: TGTGCCAGCAGCTTGGATTCGCTGAACACCGGGGAGCTGTTTTTT.

The V gene is TRBV7-2, the J gene TRBJ2-1; D uncertain. The ends were cut back, 5 bases at V and 9 bases at J, with 8 bases in the middle. The V gene's germline CDR1 is SGHTA and CDR2 FQGNSA. The CDR3 runs 11 residues. CDR3 residues: CASSVMGEQFF. CDR3 sequence (DNA): TGTGCCAGCAGCGTCATGGGTGAGCAGTTCTTC.

V gene TRBV6-6 combines with J gene TRBJ2-5; D is possibly TRBD1 (5 bases). The J call is uncertain, as TRBJ2-7 better fits the DNA end. This CDR3 has 14 residues. Per germline, CDR1 MNHNY and CDR2 SVGAGI (reference sequence). The CDR3 protein is CASRQDGSSYEQYF. CDR3 coding DNA: TGTGCCAGCAGACAGGACGGCAGCTCCTACGAGCAGTACTTC.

The rearrangement uses TRBV18 and TRBJ2-1; D is unresolved. Germline assignment: CDR1 KGHSH and CDR2 LQKENI. Trimming took 5 bases from V and 4 from J, leaving 27 bases between them. This CDR3 spans 19 amino acids. The CDR3 coding sequence is TGTGCCAGCTCAAGCCTACCCCCGGTGGGCCGAGCTCAATACAATGAGCAGTTCTTC. As protein: CASSSLPPVGRAQYNEQFF. The whole variable domain, filled in from reference TRBV18 and TRBJ2-1, reads NAGVMQNPRHLVRRRGQEARLRCSPMKGHSHVYWYRQLPEEGLKFMVYLQKENIIDESGMPKERFSAEFPKEGPSILRIQQVVRGDSAAYFCASSSLPPVGRAQYNEQFFGPGTRLTVL.

The rearrangement joins TRBV6-1 to TRBJ1-5; a weak D match, TRBD1 (5 bases). V lost 1 base and J 9 bases, leaving 22 bases between the germline ends. The germline CDR1 and CDR2 sequences are MNHNS and SASEGT. The CDR3 is 17 amino acids. CDR3 in amino acids: CASSEDSARGVPGPQHF. The CDR3 coding sequence is TGTGCCAGCAGTGAAGACTCCGCGCGGGGGGTCCCGGGGCCCCAGCATTTT.

The chain links TRBV4-1 to TRBJ1-4; a possible D gene is TRBD1 (5 bases). Trimming cost V 4 bases and J 7 bases, with 25 bases left between them. Germline V gene lookup returns CDR1 MGHRA and CDR2 YSYEKL. This CDR3 spans 18 amino acids. CDR3 sequence (DNA): TGCGCCAGCAGCCCAGGAGAGTTACGGGGGGGAGTGGGTGAAAAACTGTTTTTT. Its translation is CASSPGELRGGVGEKLFF.

The V gene is TRBV19, the J gene TRBJ2-5; 8 positions match TRBD1. Trimming at V came to 5 bases and at J to 2 bases, leaving 4 bases not matched to a gene. CDR3 length: 14 residues. The germline V gene encodes CDR1 LNHDA and CDR2 SQIVND (reference sequence). The CDR3 is CASSPRTGQETQYF. Here the CDR3 DNA reads TGTGCCAGTAGTCCCAGGACAGGGCAAGAGACCCAGTACTTC.

The chain combines TRBV6-5 with TRBJ2-7; 7 positions agree with TRBD1. The V gene's germline CDR1 is MNHEY and CDR2 SVGAGI. The CDR3 runs 15 residues. Trimming at V came to 4 bases and at J to 4 bases, leaving 10 bases not matched to a gene. DNA for the CDR3: TGTGCCAGCAGTTCGACAGGGTTAAGAGGTTACGAGCAGTACTTC. This translates into CASSSTGLRGYEQYF.

This clone appeared once. This chain links TRBV2 with TRBJ2-1; possible D gene TRBD1, 6 bases. The CDR3 totals 14 residues. V lost 8 bases, J lost 7 bases, and 18 bases lay in between. CDR1 and CDR2 (germline): SNHLY, FYNNEI. DNA for the CDR3: TGTGCCAGCCTATCTACAGCCCAGGGGAATGAGCAGTTCTTC. Amino acid sequence: CASLSTAQGNEQFF.

The chain uses TRBV5-4 and TRBJ1-1, with 7 bases matching TRBD1. Germline CDR1 and CDR2: SGHNT and YYREEE (reference sequence). The CDR3 covers 17 residues. After removal of 0 bases from V and 0 bases from J, the junction contained 8 bases not matched to a gene. The chain's CDR3 is CASSLGGVQGLNTEAFF. In DNA, the CDR3 is TGTGCCAGCAGCTTGGGGGGGGTACAGGGGTTGAACACTGAAGCTTTCTTT.

The chain is built from TRBV9 and TRBJ1-2, with a weak D call TRBD1 (5 bases). V was trimmed by 4 bases and J by 3 bases, leaving 16 bases between them. Germline values: CDR1 SGDLS, CDR2 YYNGEE. This CDR3 is built from 15 residues. The CDR3 DNA reads TGTGCCAGCAGCCCCCGCGGGGGTTTAGACTATGGCTACACCTTC. Its translation is CASSPRGGLDYGYTF. The full variable domain, in which reference TRBV9 and TRBJ1-2 provide the parts outside the CDR3, is DSGVTQTPKHLITATGQRVTLRCSPRSGDLSVYWYQQSLDQGLQFLIQYYNGEERAKGNILERFSAQQFPDLHSELNLSSLELGDSALYFCASSPRGGLDYGYTFGSGTRLTVV.

As DNA, the CDR3 is TGTGCCAGCAGTCGCTACTCTGGAAACACCATATATTTT. This codes for CASSRYSGNTIYF. The genes are TRBV6-6 and TRBJ1-3; D remains unclear. V lost 5 bases and J 0 bases, leaving 5 bases between the germline ends. Germline CDR1 and CDR2: MNHNY and SVGAGI (reference sequence). This CDR3 has 13 amino acids.

This clone is a singleton in its sample. The chain carries TRBV9 and TRBJ2-7; D call uncertain. Germline-derived CDR1 and CDR2 are SGDLS and YYNGEE. The V end lost 3 bases, the J end lost 6 bases, and 7 bases lay between the germline ends. The CDR3 loop spans 11 amino acids. Here the CDR3 reads CASSAEAEQYF. The CDR3 coding sequence is TGTGCCAGCAGCGCGGAAGCCGAGCAGTACTTC.

The chain links TRBV6-4 to TRBJ1-5; a possible D gene is TRBD1 (5 bases). This CDR3 has 15 amino acids. V gave up 5 bases and J gave up 6 bases, with 17 bases separating them. The V gene's germline CDR1 is MRHNA and CDR2 SNTAGT. The CDR3 sequence: CASSRSGGEGQPQHF. As DNA, the CDR3 is TGTGCCAGCAGTAGGAGTGGGGGGGAAGGTCAGCCCCAGCATTTT.

The chain links TRBV9 to TRBJ2-2; the match to TRBD2 covers 15 bases. The CDR3 is 20 residues long. Germline assignment: CDR1 SGDLS and CDR2 YYNGEE. V was clipped by 2 bases and J by 1 base; unmatched bases: 9. The CDR3, as DNA: TGTGCCAGCAGCGTTAAAATAGGACTAGCGGGAGGGCAGAACACCGGGGAGCTGTTTTTT. This sequence encodes CASSVKIGLAGGQNTGELFF.

This clone has only a few counts. V gene TRBV30 combines with J gene TRBJ1-5; the D is unclear. This CDR3 region has 15 residues. V lost 1 base and J lost 2, with 12 bases in between. Germline CDR1 is GTSNPN and CDR2 is SVGIG (reference sequence). The CDR3 region has the DNA TGTGCCTGGAGTGACCCCAAGAGTGGCAATCAGCCCCAGCATTTT. This encodes CAWSDPKSGNQPQHF.

The chain carries TRBV10-3 and TRBJ2-7; 7 nucleotides line up with TRBD2. The CDR3 is made up of 15 amino acids. The V segment lost 2 bases and the J segment 3 bases; nucleotides outside the gene matches: 7. Germline CDR1 and CDR2: ENHRY and SYGVKD. CDR3 region: CAISELAERNYEQYF. The DNA for the CDR3 is TGTGCCATCAGTGAGCTAGCGGAACGTAACTACGAGCAGTACTTC.

The chain employs TRBV18 and TRBJ2-2; TRBD1 matches at 7 bases. The germline V gene has CDR1 KGHSH and CDR2 LQKENI. This CDR3 comprises 15 residues. After removal of 1 base from V and 7 bases from J, the junction contained 6 bases not matched to a gene. The CDR3: CASSPLRGRNGELFF. The CDR3 nucleotides are TGTGCCAGCTCACCACTGAGGGGGCGGAACGGGGAGCTGTTTTTT.

The J gene is TRBJ1-3, the V gene TRBV2; TRBD1 matches 7 bases. The CDR3 contains 16 residues. Trimming cost V 5 bases and J 3 bases; bases outside gene matches: 10. Germline assignment: CDR1 SNHLY and CDR2 FYNNEI. CDR3 loop: CASSPRGRGLGNTIYF. CDR3 DNA: TGTGCCAGCAGTCCCCGAGGGAGGGGGCTTGGAAACACCATATATTTT.

A few counts support this clone. V is TRBV5-1 and J is TRBJ2-7; D not resolved. The CDR3 covers 16 residues. Per germline, CDR1 SGHRS and CDR2 YFSETQ. Trimming took off 0 bases at V and 0 bases at J, with 13 bases between the two ends. The chain's CDR3 is CASSLGGPHSSYEQYF. DNA for the CDR3: TGCGCCAGCAGCTTGGGAGGTCCACACAGCTCCTACGAGCAGTACTTC.

The rearrangement links TRBV11-2 to TRBJ2-3; the D gene is possibly TRBD2 (6 bases). The CDR3 totals 14 residues. V dropped 9 bases and J dropped 8 bases, with 21 bases sitting between them. CDR1 SGHAT and CDR2 FQNNGV come from the germline V gene. The CDR3 DNA reads TGTGCCAGTCCGGGGCTAGCGCCGCGCGGTACGCAGTATTTT. Its translation: CASPGLAPRGTQYF.

The chain is built from TRBV30 and TRBJ2-3; possibly TRBD1 for D (5 bases). CDR3 length: 13 residues. The ends were cut back, 1 base at V and 6 bases at J, with 11 bases in the middle. Germline loops: CDR1 GTSNPN, CDR2 SVGIG (reference sequence). The CDR3 DNA reads as TGTGCCTGGAGTGGGGGCGGTTGGGATACGCAGTATTTT. As protein: CAWSGGGWDTQYF.

The chain employs TRBV6-4 and TRBJ2-2, with TRBD1 as a possible D gene (6 bases). Trimming removed 4 bases at V and 4 bases at J, with 10 bases between. The CDR3 is 14 residues long. Germline lookup yields CDR1 MRHNA and CDR2 SNTAGT. CDR3 protein: CASSVQGGTGELFF. The CDR3 DNA reads as TGTGCCAGCAGTGTACAAGGGGGCACCGGGGAGCTGTTTTTT.